This TCR beta chain originates from a study of metastatic and nonmetastatic thyroid tumors. Study outcomes and limitations: Malignant thyroid tumors reportedly exceeded benign nodules significantly in TCR beta diversity, with the difference appearing in blood and tumor.

Every patient underwent thyroid surgery untreated. As to this clone: Its antigen is currently unknown.

In the original workflow: CDR3 was compared across clinicopathological groups, and the resulting differences were used to build a distant-metastasis classifier for papillary thyroid cancer. Via MiXCR, TCRdb re-called the PCR reads. These V and J calls rely on TCRdb rather than the paper's analysis. The sample comprises 10,000 to 15,000 clones, about 12% of which are singletons, and over 25% rests with the top ten. Per germline, CDR1 WSHSY and CDR2 SAAADI. The CDR3 contains 15 residues. Between the trimmed V and J ends, which lost 0 bases and 8 bases, there was a span of 14 bases. The chain joins TRBV10-2 to TRBJ2-1; D is unresolved. Sequenced input: blood. The clonotype originates from a female donor with papillary thyroid cancer or a benign thyroid nodule (not recorded which). Some clones in this sample may be carry-over from other donors' samples. The DNA of the CDR3 is TGCGCCAGCAGTGAGTCGACTGCAACCGGGCATGAGCAGTTCTTC. Protein: CASSESTATGHEQFF.